This is a list of T cell receptor beta chains from one sample in a study of metastatic and nonmetastatic thyroid tumors. With MiXCR, TCRdb reprocessed the PCR reads. The sample holds roughly 12,000 clones; roughly 33% are singletons and the top ten take roughly 12%. Sequencing was done on a sample of tumor tissue. Receptors were obtained from a female donor with papillary thyroid cancer or a benign thyroid nodule (not recorded which). Some clones in this sample may be carry-over from other donors' samples. Each CDR3 is given with its conserved first and last residue.

J: TRBJ2-1; length: 16; V: TRBV11-1; CDR3: CASSSTSLRSYNEQFF
J: TRBJ2-3; length: 15; V: TRBV15; CDR3: CATSRILASTDTQYF
J: TRBJ1-5; length: 13; V: TRBV5-8; CDR3: CASSLVEGLAQHF
J: TRBJ1-1; length: 13; V: TRBV30; CDR3: CAWSIVLNTEAFF
J: TRBJ2-1; length: 11; V: TRBV7-2; CDR3: CASSLGGGTFF
J: TRBJ1-1; length: 14; V: TRBV6-6; CDR3: CASSYSLSWTEAFF
J: TRBJ2-1; length: 15; V: TRBV7-3; CDR3: CASSLGGAFGNEQFF
J: TRBJ1-2; length: 13; V: TRBV6-6; CDR3: CASSYGGNYGYTF
J: TRBJ2-7; length: 16; V: TRBV20-1; CDR3: CSAVPLGAGISYEQYF
J: TRBJ2-1; length: 15; V: TRBV28; CDR3: CASSQRTARGTEQFF
J: TRBJ2-5; length: 14; V: TRBV9; CDR3: CASSGSGVQETQYF
J: TRBJ1-4; length: 14; V: TRBV30; CDR3: CAWSETGGGEKLFF
J: TRBJ2-1; length: 17; V: TRBV5-1; CDR3: CASSWTSGRFSYNEQFF
J: TRBJ2-1; length: 15; V: TRBV6-2/TRBV6-3; CDR3: CASSYGAGTWNEQFF
J: TRBJ2-2; length: 17; V: TRBV11-2; CDR3: CASSSQTSGMASGEPFF
J: TRBJ2-6; length: 17; V: TRBV20-1; CDR3: CSASDGPGLSGANVLTF
J: TRBJ1-1; length: 17; V: TRBV19; CDR3: CAIIPRDRGEMNTEAFF
J: TRBJ1-2; length: 14; V: TRBV12-3/TRBV12-4; CDR3: CASSSDRGSGGYTF
J: TRBJ2-7; length: 13; V: TRBV7-9; CDR3: CASSLVVGGEQYF
J: TRBJ2-2; length: 15; V: TRBV19; CDR3: CASIDRGKNTGELFF
J: TRBJ2-7; length: 16; V: TRBV6-2/TRBV6-3; CDR3: CASSHSKGTAVYEQYF
J: TRBJ2-2; length: 15; V: TRBV9; CDR3: CASSEGPTGTGELFF
J: TRBJ1-1; length: 13; V: TRBV19; CDR3: CASSIEGNTEAFF
J: TRBJ1-2; length: 16; V: TRBV3-1; CDR3: CASSDTGRLSEGGYTF
J: TRBJ1-2; length: 13; V: TRBV6-5; CDR3: CASSYRQGNGYTF
J: TRBJ1-5; length: 14; V: TRBV10-2; CDR3: CASSDTYSNQPQHF
J: TRBJ1-2; length: 15; V: TRBV29-1; CDR3: CSGRPGQGINYGYTF